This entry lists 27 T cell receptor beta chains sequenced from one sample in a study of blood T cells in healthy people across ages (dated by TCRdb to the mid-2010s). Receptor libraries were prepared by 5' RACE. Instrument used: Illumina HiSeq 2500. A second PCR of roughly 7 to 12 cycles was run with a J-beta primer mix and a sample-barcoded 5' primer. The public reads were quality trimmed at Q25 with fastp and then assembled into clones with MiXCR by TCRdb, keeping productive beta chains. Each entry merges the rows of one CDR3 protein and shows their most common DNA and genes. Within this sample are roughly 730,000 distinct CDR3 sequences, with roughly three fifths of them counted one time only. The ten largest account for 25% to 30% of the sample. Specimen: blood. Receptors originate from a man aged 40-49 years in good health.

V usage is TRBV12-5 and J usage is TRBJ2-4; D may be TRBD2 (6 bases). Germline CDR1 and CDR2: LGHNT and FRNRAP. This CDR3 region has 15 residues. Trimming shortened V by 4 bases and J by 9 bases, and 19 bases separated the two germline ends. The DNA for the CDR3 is TGTGCTAGTGGTTACGGGGGAATGATTGGGGGCATTCAGTACTTC. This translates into CASGYGGMIGGIQYF.

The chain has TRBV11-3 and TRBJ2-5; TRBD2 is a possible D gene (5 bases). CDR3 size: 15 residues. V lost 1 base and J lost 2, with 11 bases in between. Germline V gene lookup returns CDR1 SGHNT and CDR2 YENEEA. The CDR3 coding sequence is TGTGCCAGCAGCTTAGGGGTAGCGACACAAGAGACCCAGTACTTC. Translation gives CASSLGVATQETQYF.

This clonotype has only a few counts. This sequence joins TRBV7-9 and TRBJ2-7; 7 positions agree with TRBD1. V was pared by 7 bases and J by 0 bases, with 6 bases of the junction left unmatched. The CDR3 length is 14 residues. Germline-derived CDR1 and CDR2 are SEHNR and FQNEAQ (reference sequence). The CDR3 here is CASNTGTDSYEQYF. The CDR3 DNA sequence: TGTGCCAGCAACACCGGGACAGACTCCTACGAGCAGTACTTC.

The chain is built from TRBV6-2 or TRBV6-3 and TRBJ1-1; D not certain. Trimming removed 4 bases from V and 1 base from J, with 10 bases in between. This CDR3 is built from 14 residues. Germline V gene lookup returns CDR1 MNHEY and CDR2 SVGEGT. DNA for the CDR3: TGTGCCAGCAGTTCCCCCCGAGGGAACACTGAAGCTTTCTTT. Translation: CASSSPRGNTEAFF.

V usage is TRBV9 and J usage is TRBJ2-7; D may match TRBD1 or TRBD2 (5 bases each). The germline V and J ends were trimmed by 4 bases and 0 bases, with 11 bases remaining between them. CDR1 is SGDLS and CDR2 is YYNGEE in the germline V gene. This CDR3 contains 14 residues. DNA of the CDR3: TGTGCCAGCAGCAAAACCGGGACCTCCTACGAGCAGTACTTC. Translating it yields CASSKTGTSYEQYF.

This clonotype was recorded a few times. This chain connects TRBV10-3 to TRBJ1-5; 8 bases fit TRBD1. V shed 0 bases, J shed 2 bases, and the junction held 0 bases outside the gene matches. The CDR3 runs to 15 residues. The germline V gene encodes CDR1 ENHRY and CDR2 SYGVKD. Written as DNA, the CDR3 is TGTGCCATCAGTGAGTCGGGACAGGGCAATCAGCCCCAGCATTTT. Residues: CAISESGQGNQPQHF.

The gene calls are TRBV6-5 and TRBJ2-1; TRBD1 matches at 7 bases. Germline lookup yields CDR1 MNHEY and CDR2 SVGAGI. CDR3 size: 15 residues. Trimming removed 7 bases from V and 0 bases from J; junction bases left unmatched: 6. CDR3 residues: CASTPGQSSYNEQFF. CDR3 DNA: TGTGCCAGCACCCCGGGACAGAGCTCCTACAATGAGCAGTTCTTC.

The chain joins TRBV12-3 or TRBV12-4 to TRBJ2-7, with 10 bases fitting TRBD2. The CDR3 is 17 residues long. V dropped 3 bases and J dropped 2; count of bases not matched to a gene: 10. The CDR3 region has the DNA TGTGCCAGCAGTTTCCCGCGACTAGCGGGCTTACCCTACGAGCAGTACTTC. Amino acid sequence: CASSFPRLAGLPYEQYF.

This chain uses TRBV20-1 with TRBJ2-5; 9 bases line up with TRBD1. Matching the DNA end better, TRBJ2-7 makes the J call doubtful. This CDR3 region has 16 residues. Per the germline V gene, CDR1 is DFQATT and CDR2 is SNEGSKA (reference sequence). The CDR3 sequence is CSARGSSGTGLYEQYF. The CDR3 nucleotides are TGCAGTGCTAGAGGATCCTCTGGGACAGGGCTTTACGAGCAGTACTTC.

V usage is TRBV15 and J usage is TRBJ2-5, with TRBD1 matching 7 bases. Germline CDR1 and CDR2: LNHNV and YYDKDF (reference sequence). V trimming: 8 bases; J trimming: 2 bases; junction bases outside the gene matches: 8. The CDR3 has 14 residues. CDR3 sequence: CATQLQGWQETQYF. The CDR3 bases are TGTGCCACCCAATTACAGGGGTGGCAAGAGACCCAGTACTTC.

The CDR3 nucleotides read TGCAGCGTTGCCCAACTCAGAGCCTACGAGCAGTACTTC. As protein: CSVAQLRAYEQYF. The chain carries TRBV29-1 and TRBJ2-7; D ambiguous. This CDR3 contains 13 residues. CDR1 and CDR2 from the germline V gene are SQVTM and ANQGSEA. V was shortened by 4 bases and J by 2 bases, with 12 bases between the two germline ends.

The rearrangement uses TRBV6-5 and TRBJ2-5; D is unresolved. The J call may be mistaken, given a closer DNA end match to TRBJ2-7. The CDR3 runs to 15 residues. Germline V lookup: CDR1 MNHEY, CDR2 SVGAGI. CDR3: CASSYSIGSSNEQYF. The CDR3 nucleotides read TGTGCCAGCAGTTACTCGATTGGCTCGAGTAACGAGCAGTACTTC.

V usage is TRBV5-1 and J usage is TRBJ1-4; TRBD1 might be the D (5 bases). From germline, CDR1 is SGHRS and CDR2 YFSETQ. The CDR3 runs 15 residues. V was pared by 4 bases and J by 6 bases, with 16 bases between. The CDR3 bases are TGCGCCAGCAGCCCTGATGGGGGGTGGTATGAAAAACTGTTTTTT. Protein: CASSPDGGWYEKLFF.

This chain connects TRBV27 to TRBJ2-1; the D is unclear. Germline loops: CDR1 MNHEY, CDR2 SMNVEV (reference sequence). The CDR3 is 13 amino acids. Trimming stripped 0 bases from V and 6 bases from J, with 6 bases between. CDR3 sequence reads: CASSLSWANEQFF. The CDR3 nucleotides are TGTGCCAGCAGTTTATCGTGGGCCAATGAGCAGTTCTTC.

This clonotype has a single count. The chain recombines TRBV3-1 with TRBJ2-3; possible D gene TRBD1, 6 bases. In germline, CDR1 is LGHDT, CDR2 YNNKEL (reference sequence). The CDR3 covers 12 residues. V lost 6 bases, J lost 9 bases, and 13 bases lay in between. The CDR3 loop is CASRTSGDTQYF. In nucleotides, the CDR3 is TGTGCCAGCAGGACATCAGGGGACACGCAGTATTTT.

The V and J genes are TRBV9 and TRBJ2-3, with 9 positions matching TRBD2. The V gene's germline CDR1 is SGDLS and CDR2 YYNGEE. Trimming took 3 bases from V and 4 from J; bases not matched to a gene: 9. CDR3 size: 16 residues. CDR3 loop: CASSAPGLAWPDTQYF. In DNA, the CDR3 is TGTGCCAGCAGCGCTCCGGGACTAGCATGGCCAGATACGCAGTATTTT.

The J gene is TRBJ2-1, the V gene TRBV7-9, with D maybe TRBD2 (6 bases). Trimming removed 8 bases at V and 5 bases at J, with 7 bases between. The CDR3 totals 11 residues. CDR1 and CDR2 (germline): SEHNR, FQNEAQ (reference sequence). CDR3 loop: CASCGDNEQFF. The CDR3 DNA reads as TGTGCCAGCTGCGGGGACAATGAGCAGTTCTTC.

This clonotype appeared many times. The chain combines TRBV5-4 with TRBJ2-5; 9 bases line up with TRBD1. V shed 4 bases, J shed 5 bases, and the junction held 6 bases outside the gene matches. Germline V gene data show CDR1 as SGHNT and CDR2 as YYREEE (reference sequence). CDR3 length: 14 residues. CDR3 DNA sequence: TGTGCCAGCAGCCTTAAGACAGGGGGGGAGACCCAGTACTTC. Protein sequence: CASSLKTGGETQYF.

CDR3 DNA: TGCAGTGCTAGAGGGGGAGCCGAAGTTGAAAAACTGTTTTTT. Translating it yields CSARGGAEVEKLFF. V usage is TRBV20-1 and J usage is TRBJ1-4, with D unclear. The CDR3 totals 14 residues. V lost 1 base to trimming and J lost 7 bases, with 13 bases between them. Germline CDR1 is DFQATT and CDR2 is SNEGSKA (reference sequence).

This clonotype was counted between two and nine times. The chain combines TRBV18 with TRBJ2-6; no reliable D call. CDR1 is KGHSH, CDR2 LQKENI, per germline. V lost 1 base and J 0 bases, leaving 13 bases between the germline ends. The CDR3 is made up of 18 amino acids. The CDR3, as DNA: TGTGCCAGCTCACCACAGATTAATCGTCTCTCTGGGGCCAACGTCCTGACTTTC. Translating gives CASSPQINRLSGANVLTF.

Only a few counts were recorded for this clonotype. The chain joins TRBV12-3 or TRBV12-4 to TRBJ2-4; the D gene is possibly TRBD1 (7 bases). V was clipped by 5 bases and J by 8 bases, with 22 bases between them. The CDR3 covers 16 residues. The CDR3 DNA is TGTGCCAGCAGTCCAGGGGGGCTAACAGGGGAGGACATTCAGTACTTC. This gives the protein CASSPGGLTGEDIQYF.

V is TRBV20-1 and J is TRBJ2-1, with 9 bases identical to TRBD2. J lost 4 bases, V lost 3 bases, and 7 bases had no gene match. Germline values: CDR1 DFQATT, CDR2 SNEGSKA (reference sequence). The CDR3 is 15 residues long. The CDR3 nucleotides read TGCAGTGCTAGTTTTGCGGGAGGGCCATACAATGAGCAGTTCTTC. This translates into CSASFAGGPYNEQFF.

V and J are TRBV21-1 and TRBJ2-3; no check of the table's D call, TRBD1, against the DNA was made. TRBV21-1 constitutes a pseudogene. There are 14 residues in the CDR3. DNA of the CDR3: TGTGCCAGCGAGAGGAGGGGGCAGGCAGATACGCAGTATTTT. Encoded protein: CASERRGQADTQYF.

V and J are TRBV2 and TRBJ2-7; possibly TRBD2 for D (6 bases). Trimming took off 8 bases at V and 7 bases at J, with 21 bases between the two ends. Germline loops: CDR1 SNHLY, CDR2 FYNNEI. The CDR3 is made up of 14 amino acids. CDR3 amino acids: CASRRGGPQYEQYF. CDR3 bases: TGTGCCAGCCGGAGGGGAGGCCCACAGTATGAGCAGTACTTC.

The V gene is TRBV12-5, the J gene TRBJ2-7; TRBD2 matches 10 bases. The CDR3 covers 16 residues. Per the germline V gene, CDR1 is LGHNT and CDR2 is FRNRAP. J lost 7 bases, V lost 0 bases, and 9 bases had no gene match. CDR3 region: CASGLVPSGSSGEQYF. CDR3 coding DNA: TGTGCTAGTGGTTTGGTACCTAGCGGGAGTTCTGGAGAGCAGTACTTC.

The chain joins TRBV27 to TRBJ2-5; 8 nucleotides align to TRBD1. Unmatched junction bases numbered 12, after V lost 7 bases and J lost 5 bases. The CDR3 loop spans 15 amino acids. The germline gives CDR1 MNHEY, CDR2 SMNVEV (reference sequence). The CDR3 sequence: CASILDRARGETQYF. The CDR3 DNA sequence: TGTGCCAGCATCCTGGACAGGGCCCGAGGGGAGACCCAGTACTTC.

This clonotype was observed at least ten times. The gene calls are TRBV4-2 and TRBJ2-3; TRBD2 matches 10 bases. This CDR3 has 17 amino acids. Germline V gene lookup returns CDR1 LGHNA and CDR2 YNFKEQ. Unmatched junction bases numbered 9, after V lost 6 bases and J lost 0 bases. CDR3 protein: CASRPGTSETSTDTQYF. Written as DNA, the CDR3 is TGTGCCAGCAGGCCCGGGACTAGCGAAACTAGCACAGATACGCAGTATTTT.